The present TCR beta chain was sequenced within a study of CD8+ T cells in alopecia areata. Study context: Among treated patients, severity was scored by affected scalp area percentage. Overall study results and limits: Sequence data from scalp samples additionally include resident alphabeta T cells of normal skin. Many of the expanded lesional clones endured in scalp and blood while on tofacitinib.

cDNA serving as the sequencing template came from extracted, reverse transcribed RNA. Produced via immunoSEQ multiplex PCR; TCRdb's table is partial and in-frame only. The sample shows roughly 200,000 clones, around two fifths of them seen only once. Regarding this clone: What it recognizes is unknown.

Treatment in this sample: oral pan-JAK inhibitor, 5-10 mg twice daily. This receptor was obtained from a human donor with alopecia areata. Sequencing was performed on CD4+ T cells sorted from blood, taken between weeks 30 and 35, from a patient treated with tofacitinib.

The CDR3 reads CASSLNKGGANVLTF. The CDR3 DNA follows: TGTGCCAGCAGTTTAAACAAGGGGGGGGCCAACGTCCTGACTTTC. The chain uses TRBV6-5 and TRBJ2-6; tentatively, D is TRBD1 (5 bases). Per germline, CDR1 MNHEY and CDR2 SVGAGI. This CDR3 has 15 residues. V lost 4 bases to trimming and J lost 4 bases, with 11 bases between them.